One sample yielded the 14 T cell receptor beta chains listed below, sequenced in a study of cytomegalovirus exposure and HLA in healthy donors. PCR amplification relied on 60 Vbeta primers (plus 13 Jbeta primers). Only in-frame clones appear in the TCRdb table, and some are missing; sequencing was by immunoSEQ multiplex PCR. Here the sample spans more than 95,000 clones, less than 80% being singletons. The sequenced sample was PBMCs. The origin of the receptors is a woman in her forties in good health and CMV-seropositive.

The chain employs TRBV4-3 and TRBJ1-1; 7 positions match TRBD1. V lost 3 bases, J lost 0 bases, and 4 bases stayed unmatched. The CDR3 is 15 residues long. Germline V gene data show CDR1 as LGHNA and CDR2 as YSLEER. CDR3 sequence (DNA): TGCGCCAGCAGCCACCAGACAGGGCTGAACACTGAAGCTTTCTTT. This gives the protein CASSHQTGLNTEAFF.

This CDR3 is CASSPKISSSSPLYNEQFF. The CDR3 coding sequence is TGCGCCAGCAGCCCCAAGATATCTAGCAGTTCCCCTTTATACAATGAGCAGTTCTTC. The chain couples TRBV4-3 to TRBJ2-1; maybe TRBD2 (5 bases). Per germline, CDR1 LGHNA and CDR2 YSLEER. The CDR3 has 19 residues. V was shortened by 4 bases and J by 4 bases, with 26 bases between the two germline ends.

The chain recombines TRBV6-5 with TRBJ2-7; weak D call: TRBD2 (6 bases). The CDR3 is 11 residues long. V was clipped by 8 bases and J by 6 bases, with 11 bases between them. Germline CDR1 and CDR2: MNHEY and SVGAGI. The CDR3 DNA reads as TGTGCCAGCGGAATGGGGGGCGAGCAGTACTTC. This sequence encodes CASGMGGEQYF.

The chain carries TRBV30 and TRBJ2-1; 11 bases fit TRBD2. Trimming at V came to 3 bases and at J to 5 bases, leaving 12 bases not matched to a gene. The CDR3 is made up of 17 amino acids. Germline loops: CDR1 GTSNPN, CDR2 SVGIG (reference sequence). CDR3 protein: CAWRYRTSGFENNEQFF. The CDR3 DNA follows: TGTGCCTGGAGATATAGGACTAGCGGGTTTGAAAACAATGAGCAGTTCTTC. Combining the CDR3 with reference TRBV30 and TRBJ2-1 gives the whole variable domain SQTIHQWPATLVQPVGSPLSLECTVEGTSNPNLYWYRQAAGRGLQLLFYSVGIGQISSEVPQNLSASRPQDRQFILSSKKLLLSDSGFYLCAWRYRTSGFENNEQFFGPGTRLTVL.

The chain employs TRBV6-6 and TRBJ2-7; maybe TRBD2 (6 bases). From germline, CDR1 is MNHNY and CDR2 SVGAGI (reference sequence). Trimming removed 2 bases at V and 3 bases at J, with 14 bases between. The CDR3 covers 15 residues. This CDR3 is CASSYPSAWGYEQYF. The DNA for the CDR3 is TGTGCCAGCAGTTACCCTAGCGCCTGGGGCTACGAGCAGTACTTC.

The chain employs TRBV11-1 and TRBJ2-2; the match to TRBD2 covers 9 bases. In germline, CDR1 is SGHAT, CDR2 FQDESV (reference sequence). V was clipped by 5 bases and J by 5 bases; unmatched bases: 6. The CDR3 contains 15 residues. In DNA form, the CDR3 reads TGTGCCAGCAGCCGAAGCGGGAGGATAACCGGGGAGCTGTTTTTT. This translates into CASSRSGRITGELFF.

This rearrangement joins TRBV30 to TRBJ1-2; D is perhaps TRBD1 (5 bases). Deletions cut 2 bases from V and 0 bases from J, with 16 bases between. The germline gives CDR1 GTSNPN, CDR2 SVGIG (reference sequence). This CDR3 contains 16 residues. The CDR3 loop reads CAWSLGGAETNYGYTF. In DNA form, the CDR3 reads TGTGCCTGGAGTTTGGGAGGGGCTGAGACTAACTATGGCTACACCTTC.

This clone appeared a single time. The rearrangement uses TRBV29-1 and TRBJ2-1; 7 nucleotides match TRBD2. Germline loops: CDR1 SQVTM, CDR2 ANQGSEA. The CDR3 length is 15 residues. V lost 3 bases, J lost 4 bases, and 9 bases stayed unmatched. The CDR3 here is CSVDYQRESYNEQFF. In DNA, the CDR3 is TGCAGCGTTGATTACCAGCGGGAATCTTACAATGAGCAGTTCTTC.

V usage is TRBV5-1 and J usage is TRBJ2-5, with TRBD2 matching 7 bases. After removal of 0 bases from V and 0 bases from J, the junction contained 8 bases not matched to a gene. Germline V gene lookup returns CDR1 SGHRS and CDR2 YFSETQ. This CDR3 has 17 residues. Here the CDR3 DNA reads TGCGCCAGCAGCTTGGCCCGGGAGGAGTTCTACCAAGAGACCCAGTACTTC. It specifies CASSLAREEFYQETQYF. Based on the CDR3 plus reference TRBV5-1 and TRBJ2-5, the full variable domain is KAGVTQTPRYLIKTRGQQVTLSCSPISGHRSVSWYQQTPGQGLQFLFEYFSETQRNKGNFPGRFSGRQFSNSRSEMNVSTLELGDSALYLCASSLAREEFYQETQYFGPGTRLLVL.

In this sample, this clone turned up once. V is TRBV21-1 and J is TRBJ2-3; TRBD2, as called in the table, went unchecked against the DNA. TRBV21-1 is annotated as a pseudogene. CDR3 length: 15 amino acids. The chain's CDR3 is CARCPGLAFTDTQYF. As DNA, the CDR3 is TGTGCCAGGTGTCCGGGACTAGCGTTTACAGATACGCAGTATTTT.

This clone was seen more than once but under ten times. V and J are TRBV29-1 and TRBJ2-1; the D is unclear. The CDR3 covers 12 residues. Per germline, CDR1 SQVTM and CDR2 ANQGSEA. Trimming shortened V by 8 bases and J by 8 bases, and 16 bases separated the two germline ends. The CDR3 loop reads CSPPQGADEQFF. Written as DNA, the CDR3 is TGCAGCCCACCCCAAGGAGCCGATGAGCAGTTCTTC.

V gene TRBV30 combines with J gene TRBJ1-5; weak D call: TRBD1 (6 bases). Per the germline V gene, CDR1 is GTSNPN and CDR2 is SVGIG (reference sequence). The CDR3 length is 16 residues. Trimming shortened V by 1 base and J by 6 bases, and 19 bases separated the two germline ends. The CDR3 protein is CAWSGQGQGTGQPQHF. The CDR3 nucleotides read TGTGCCTGGAGTGGGCAGGGGCAAGGGACCGGTCAGCCCCAGCATTTT.

This chain uses TRBV30 with TRBJ1-5; D remains ambiguous. Trimming cost V 0 bases and J 9 bases, with 15 bases left between them. The CDR3 sequence is 14 residues long. CDR1 GTSNPN and CDR2 SVGIG come from the germline V gene (reference sequence). CDR3 bases: TGTGCCTGGAGTGTACGATGGAGATCATCGCCCCAGCATTTT. Amino acids: CAWSVRWRSSPQHF.

This clone turned up a few times. The gene calls are TRBV4-1 and TRBJ1-3, with 8 positions matching TRBD1. The CDR3 has 16 amino acids. V dropped 2 bases and J dropped 2; count of bases not matched to a gene: 5. From germline, CDR1 is MGHRA and CDR2 YSYEKL. CDR3 nucleotide sequence: TGCGCCAGCAGCCAACCGACAGGGGACCCTGGAAACACCATATATTTT. Encoded protein: CASSQPTGDPGNTIYF.